The present TCR beta chain was sequenced within a study of blood T cells in healthy people across ages. Whole-study findings and limits: It was the long-lived donors that had more naive CD4+ cells and higher diversity than aged donors. Conclusively comparing naive with antigen-experienced cells was impossible with unsorted PBMCs.

Trimming pared 0 bases from V and 2 bases from J, leaving 7 bases between. The CDR3 runs to 14 residues. The germline CDR1 and CDR2 sequences are SGDLS and YYNGEE. A sample-barcoded 5' primer and a J-beta primer mix were used in a second PCR of roughly 6 to 11 cycles. Every sample gave at least 2.5 million paired-end reads containing CDR3. TCRdb reanalysed the 5' RACE reads using MiXCR and keeps one entry per CDR3 protein. This sample has 1.5 million to 1.8 million distinct CDR3 sequences, with roughly two fifths found just once. Donor samples were obtained from healthy Caucasian individuals from Russia, aged 6 to 90. This clonotype appeared a few times. The antigen is undetermined.

Sequenced sample: blood. The chain carries TRBV9 and TRBJ2-3; D gene uncertain. This clonotype was obtained from a woman between 18 and 29 years old in good health. This CDR3 reads CASSVAQNTDTQYF. As DNA, the CDR3 is TGTGCCAGCAGCGTAGCACAGAACACAGATACGCAGTATTTT.